These 32 T cell receptor beta chains share one sample of origin, sequenced in a study of CD8 T cell repertoires and HIV-1 epitope variants. Generated by immunoSEQ multiplex PCR, the TCRdb table keeps only in-frame clones and is missing some. The table lists around 5,700 clones, approximately 71% of them singletons, with roughly 45% in the top ten. No antigens are known for them. The sample taken for sequencing was cultured CD8+ T cells derived from PBMCs. The source of these receptors is a male donor with HIV.

The V gene is TRBV27, the J gene TRBJ1-2; 7 bases map to TRBD1. Losses at the gene ends were 8 bases for V and 6 bases for J; bases not matched to a gene: 12. CDR1 is MNHEY, CDR2 SMNVEV, per germline (reference sequence). This CDR3 contains 14 residues. In DNA form, the CDR3 reads TGTGCCAGCTCTCTTTCCCAGGGGGGGAATGGCTACACCTTC. This translates into CASSLSQGGNGYTF.

The rearrangement joins TRBV5-6 to TRBJ2-7; D might be TRBD1 or TRBD2, each matching 5 bases. V was shortened by 4 bases and J by 7 bases, with 12 bases between the two germline ends. Germline V gene sequence: CDR1 SGHDT, CDR2 YYEEEE. The CDR3 length is 12 residues. The CDR3 DNA reads as TGTGCCAGCAGCGGGACCGATGTAGAGCAGTACTTC. Residues: CASSGTDVEQYF.

The chain carries TRBV5-5 and TRBJ2-1, with a weak D call TRBD1 (6 bases). The germline V gene has CDR1 SGHKS and CDR2 YYEKEE (reference sequence). The CDR3 runs to 14 residues. Trimming removed 0 bases from V and 3 bases from J, with 7 bases in between. The CDR3 is CASSLEDSYNEQFF. CDR3 DNA sequence: TGTGCCAGCAGCTTGGAGGACAGCTACAATGAGCAGTTCTTC.

The rearrangement joins TRBV9 to TRBJ1-1; D unclear. Trimming took off 0 bases at V and 0 bases at J, with 6 bases between the two ends. This CDR3 has 14 residues. Per the germline V gene, CDR1 is SGDLS and CDR2 is YYNGEE. CDR3 region: CASSVVGMNTEAFF. CDR3 coding DNA: TGTGCCAGCAGCGTAGTAGGCATGAACACTGAAGCTTTCTTT.

This chain links TRBV5-4 with TRBJ2-7, with TRBD1 as a possible D gene (5 bases). The CDR3 length is 14 residues. With 0 bases removed from V and 7 bases from J, the gap between germline ends came to 14 bases. Germline V CDR1 and CDR2: SGHNT, YYREEE (reference sequence). The CDR3 nucleotides read TGTGCCAGCAGCTTGGGACAGTACCTTCGTGAGCAGTACTTC. Its protein product is CASSLGQYLREQYF.

This clone is a singleton in its sample. The V call is TRBV6-5, the J call TRBJ2-7; 9 bases align to TRBD1. V lost 0 bases and J lost 6; bases outside the gene matches: 3. Germline values: CDR1 MNHEY, CDR2 SVGAGI. The CDR3 contains 14 residues. In DNA, the CDR3 is TGTGCCAGCAGTTACTCGGGACAGGGAGGCGAGCAGTACTTC. This encodes CASSYSGQGGEQYF.

In DNA, the CDR3 is TGTGCCAGCAGTCCATCACCTTCCGGGTTTTACAATGAGCAGTTCTTC. Translated, it gives CASSPSPSGFYNEQFF. V and J are TRBV5-4 and TRBJ2-1; D ambiguous. V lost 5 bases and J 4 bases, leaving 19 bases between the germline ends. CDR3 size: 16 residues. Germline CDR1 SGHNT, CDR2 YYREEE (reference sequence).

The CDR3 here is CASSSGLAGGPENEQFF. The DNA of the CDR3 is TGCGCCAGCAGCTCGGGACTAGCGGGGGGGCCGGAAAATGAGCAGTTCTTC. This chain connects TRBV5-1 to TRBJ2-1; 16 bases agree with TRBD2. Germline values: CDR1 SGHRS, CDR2 YFSETQ. The CDR3 loop spans 17 amino acids. Trimming removed 3 bases from V and 7 bases from J; junction bases left unmatched: 7.

Remarks on this clone: The sample has other DNA sequences that encode this CDR3 too. The CDR3 here is CASSTSGNTDTQYF. The CDR3 nucleotides are TGTGCCAGCAGCACCAGCGGTAACACAGATACGCAGTATTTT. This sequence joins TRBV7-9 and TRBJ2-3, with a tentative D call TRBD2 (5 bases). The CDR3 spans 14 residues. The germline V and J ends were trimmed by 5 bases and 2 bases, with 11 bases remaining between them. Germline V gives CDR1 SEHNR, CDR2 FQNEAQ (reference sequence).

The rearrangement uses TRBV5-4 and TRBJ2-2; no reliable D call. V gave up 2 bases and J gave up 2 bases, with 7 bases separating them. Looked up from germline, CDR1 is SGHNT and CDR2 is YYREEE (reference sequence). CDR3 length: 14 amino acids. CDR3 loop: CASSFPGNTGELFF. For the CDR3, the DNA is TGTGCCAGCAGCTTCCCTGGTAACACCGGGGAGCTGTTTTTT.

The chain uses TRBV27 and TRBJ1-2; 8 bases map to TRBD1. The CDR3 runs to 15 residues. Germline CDR1 reads MNHEY; CDR2 reads SMNVEV (reference sequence). Losses at the gene ends were 2 bases for V and 4 bases for J; bases not matched to a gene: 6. As DNA, the CDR3 is TGTGCCAGCAGTTTAGACAGGGGCGCCCTCTATGGCTACACCTTC. Translating gives CASSLDRGALYGYTF.

The genes are TRBV5-3 and TRBJ2-1; 9 nucleotides align to TRBD2. TRBV5-3 is reported as an ORF; its role is uncertain. This CDR3 contains 16 residues. V lost 2 bases and J lost 4; bases outside the gene matches: 7. CDR3 protein: CARSFGASGVYNEQFF. DNA of the CDR3: TGTGCCAGAAGCTTTGGCGCTAGCGGGGTTTACAATGAGCAGTTCTTC.

The chain couples TRBV5-6 to TRBJ2-1, with D perhaps TRBD1 (5 bases). Trimming cost V 4 bases and J 8 bases, with 16 bases left between them. Germline lookup yields CDR1 SGHDT and CDR2 YYEEEE. The CDR3 runs 14 residues. As DNA, the CDR3 is TGTGCCAGCAGCCTGACAGACCTCTGGGATGAGCAGTTCTTC. This translates into CASSLTDLWDEQFF.

This clone was seen just once. The gene calls are TRBV6-5 and TRBJ2-7, with 7 bases identical to TRBD2. CDR3 length: 12 residues. With 9 bases clipped from V and 4 bases from J, the junction kept 6 bases outside the gene matches. CDR1 and CDR2 (germline): MNHEY, SVGAGI. Here the CDR3 reads CARWTGGYEQYF. The CDR3 nucleotides read TGTGCCAGATGGACCGGGGGGTACGAGCAGTACTTC.

This clone came up a few times. The J gene is TRBJ2-7, the V gene TRBV5-4, with no clear D. V gave up 5 bases and J gave up 0 bases, with 6 bases separating them. CDR1 is SGHNT, CDR2 YYREEE, per germline (reference sequence). The CDR3 is 12 amino acids. DNA for the CDR3: TGTGCCAGCAGTCTGGCCTCCTACGAGCAGTACTTC. It specifies CASSLASYEQYF. The variable domain in full, completed from reference TRBV5-4 and TRBJ2-7, reads ETGVTQSPTHLIKTRGQQVTLRCSSQSGHNTVSWYQQALGQGPQFIFQYYREEENGRGNFPPRFSGLQFPNYSSELNVNALELDDSALYLCASSLASYEQYFGPGTRLTVT.

V and J are TRBV5-4 and TRBJ1-6; maybe TRBD1 (6 bases). The CDR3 has 14 amino acids. CDR1 and CDR2 (germline): SGHNT, YYREEE (reference sequence). V shed 4 bases and J shed 7 bases, with 12 bases lying between them. The CDR3 bases are TGTGCCAGCAGCCACAGGGAGGCCAATTCACCCCTCCACTTT. Its protein is CASSHREANSPLHF. Complete variable domain (other parts from reference TRBV5-4 and TRBJ1-6): ETGVTQSPTHLIKTRGQQVTLRCSSQSGHNTVSWYQQALGQGPQFIFQYYREEENGRGNFPPRFSGLQFPNYSSELNVNALELDDSALYLCASSHREANSPLHFGNGTRLTVT.

V usage is TRBV5-1 and J usage is TRBJ2-6, with unresolved D. Germline V CDR1 and CDR2: SGHRS, YFSETQ. Trimming cost V 3 bases and J 0 bases, with 7 bases left between them. The CDR3 is made up of 15 amino acids. CDR3 loop: CASSSQSSGANVLTF. For the CDR3, the DNA is TGCGCCAGCAGCTCTCAGAGCTCTGGGGCCAACGTCCTGACTTTC.

This chain uses TRBV19 with TRBJ1-1, with TRBD1 as a possible D gene (5 bases). This CDR3 has 13 amino acids. Between the trimmed V and J ends, which lost 3 bases and 7 bases, there was a span of 12 bases. Germline CDR1 and CDR2: LNHDA and SQIVND (reference sequence). CDR3 nucleotides: TGTGCCAGTAGTATGGGGCTCGGGGGTGAAGCTTTCTTT. Protein product: CASSMGLGGEAFF.

The V and J genes are TRBV5-4 and TRBJ2-6; D is undetermined. Germline V CDR1 and CDR2: SGHNT, YYREEE (reference sequence). The CDR3 totals 16 residues. V was cut by 2 bases and J by 0 bases, with 9 bases left in between. The CDR3: CASSLTWGSGANVLTF. The CDR3 DNA reads as TGTGCCAGCAGCTTAACCTGGGGCTCTGGGGCCAACGTCCTGACTTTC.

The chain joins TRBV4-2 to TRBJ2-7, with TRBD1 matching 7 bases. V lost 0 bases to trimming and J lost 6 bases; unmatched junction nucleotides: 8. Germline loops: CDR1 LGHNA, CDR2 YNFKEQ. The CDR3 has 15 residues. CDR3 sequence (DNA): TGTGCCAGCAGCCAAGATAACAGGGGAATAGCCGAGCAGTACTTC. This encodes CASSQDNRGIAEQYF.

This clone was recorded a few times. The chain employs TRBV27 and TRBJ2-7, with D possibly matching TRBD1 (5 bases). CDR3 size: 13 residues. Trimming shortened V by 3 bases and J by 7 bases, and 13 bases separated the two germline ends. The V gene's germline CDR1 is MNHEY and CDR2 SMNVEV (reference sequence). The CDR3 coding sequence is TGTGCCAGCAGTTTGGTAGGGGATGAGGAGCAGTACTTC. Translation: CASSLVGDEEQYF.

J is TRBJ2-2 and V is TRBV7-2; D might be TRBD2 (6 bases). The CDR3 has 15 amino acids. The V end was cut by 0 bases, the J end by 6 bases, with 11 bases between. Germline V gene data show CDR1 as SGHTA and CDR2 as FQGNSA. The CDR3 bases are TGTGCCAGCAGCTTAGCGAGAGGGGAGGCCGGGGAGCTGTTTTTT. It encodes CASSLARGEAGELFF.

DNA of the CDR3: TGTGCCAGCAAAATCATCGAATCGGGCCACGAGCAGTACTTC. Its translation is CASKIIESGHEQYF. J is TRBJ2-7 and V is TRBV28; D unresolved. CDR3 length: 14 residues. From germline, CDR1 is MDHEN and CDR2 SYDVKM. Trimming pared 7 bases from V and 5 bases from J, leaving 18 bases between.

This sequence joins TRBV14 and TRBJ1-5; D remains ambiguous. The germline V and J ends were trimmed by 1 base and 3 bases, with 16 bases remaining between them. The germline CDR1 and CDR2 sequences are SGHDN and FVKESK. CDR3 size: 17 residues. CDR3 sequence: CASSQGRESHVNQPQHF. The CDR3 nucleotides are TGTGCCAGCAGCCAAGGAAGGGAAAGCCACGTCAATCAGCCCCAGCATTTT.

The chain is built from TRBV7-8 and TRBJ2-5, with 9 bases lining up with TRBD1. The junction had 22 bases not matched to a gene; V was cut back by 6 bases and J by 5 bases. The CDR3 runs 19 residues. Germline CDR1 reads SGHVS; CDR2 reads FQNEAQ. The CDR3 nucleotides read TGTGCCAGCAGACGGTTTGAGGGACGAAACGGGACAGGGTCGGAGACCCAGTACTTC. This gives the protein CASRRFEGRNGTGSETQYF.

This chain uses TRBV4-2 with TRBJ2-7; 7 bases line up with TRBD1. The CDR3 sequence is 19 residues long. CDR1 and CDR2 (germline): LGHNA, YNFKEQ. The trim removed 0 bases at V and 0 bases at J, leaving 14 bases unmatched. The DNA of the CDR3 is TGTGCCAGCAGCCAAGATTTGACAGGGCGCCCGCCCAGCTCCTACGAGCAGTACTTC. Translation: CASSQDLTGRPPSSYEQYF.

This clone came up once. This chain joins TRBV25-1 and TRBJ2-6, with a possible D match to TRBD1 (5 bases). The CDR3 contains 16 residues. The V end lost 5 bases, the J end lost 5 bases, and 16 bases lay between the germline ends. From germline, CDR1 is MGHDK and CDR2 SYGVNS. In DNA, the CDR3 is TGTGCCAGCAGTCGCTCAGGACAAAGTCGGGCCAACGTCCTGACTTTC. This sequence encodes CASSRSGQSRANVLTF.

This clone was observed once. The rearrangement joins TRBV4-3 to TRBJ1-2; maybe TRBD1 (5 bases). The V end lost 0 bases, the J end lost 8 bases, and 13 bases lay between the germline ends. The CDR3 extends over 14 amino acids. Germline V gene sequence: CDR1 LGHNA, CDR2 YSLEER. CDR3 loop: CASSQEGVRRGYTF. In nucleotides, the CDR3 is TGCGCCAGCAGCCAAGAGGGGGTTAGGAGGGGCTACACCTTC.

This clone was observed a few times. CDR3 loop: CASSGGGTRGTDTQYF. CDR3 bases: TGTGCCAGCAGCGGGGGAGGGACGAGGGGCACAGATACGCAGTATTTT. The J gene is TRBJ2-3, the V gene TRBV5-4; 7 nucleotides match TRBD2. The CDR3 spans 16 residues. CDR1 SGHNT and CDR2 YYREEE come from the germline V gene (reference sequence). V was pared by 4 bases and J by 1 base, with 9 bases of the junction left unmatched.

The chain links TRBV2 to TRBJ2-5, with 7 bases identical to TRBD2. V lost 8 bases and J lost 4; bases outside the gene matches: 13. This CDR3 region has 15 residues. Germline lookup yields CDR1 SNHLY and CDR2 FYNNEI. CDR3 bases: TGTGCCAGCTTCTTTGGGGGAGGGCCTTTAGAGACCCAGTACTTC. It codes for CASFFGGGPLETQYF. Together with reference TRBV2 and TRBJ2-5, the CDR3 gives the full variable domain: EPEVTQTPSHQVTQMGQEVILRCVPISNHLYFYWYRQILGQKVEFLVSFYNNEISEKSEIFDDQFSVERPDGSNFTLKIRSTKLEDSAMYFCASFFGGGPLETQYFGPGTRLLVL.

This CDR3 is CASSPISTSGSSYEQYF. The CDR3 nucleotides read TGTGCCAGCAGCCCCATCTCTACTAGCGGGAGCTCCTACGAGCAGTACTTC. J is TRBJ2-7 and V is TRBV27, with 11 bases that match TRBD2. Germline trimming cut 6 bases from V and 0 bases from J; bases unmatched to any gene: 10. Germline CDR1 MNHEY, CDR2 SMNVEV (reference sequence). The CDR3 spans 17 residues.

The chain is built from TRBV2 and TRBJ2-1; D not certain. Germline V gives CDR1 SNHLY, CDR2 FYNNEI. Trimming shortened V by 4 bases and J by 10 bases, and 11 bases separated the two germline ends. This CDR3 is built from 12 residues. The CDR3, as DNA: TGTGCCAGCAGTGGGTTGGTTTCAGAGCAGTTCTTC. Protein sequence: CASSGLVSEQFF. The full variable domain, completed using reference TRBV2 and TRBJ2-1, is EPEVTQTPSHQVTQMGQEVILRCVPISNHLYFYWYRQILGQKVEFLVSFYNNEISEKSEIFDDQFSVERPDGSNFTLKIRSTKLEDSAMYFCASSGLVSEQFFGPGTRLTVL.